The T cell receptor (beta chain) under discussion was sequenced for a study of OX40 agonist ivuxolimab in advanced cancers. Background on the study: Patients received intravenous ivuxolimab every 2 weeks at 0.01 to 10 mg/kg. Aged 23 to 79 with a mean of approximately 57 years, they were almost 85% male. Partial responses were observed in three patients, of whom one had hepatocellular carcinoma and two had cutaneous melanoma.

Enrollment shut out patients with autoimmune disease history or systemic immunosuppression. The table came from immunoSEQ multiplex PCR; TCRdb's copy has only in-frame clones and leaves some out. The profile shows 35,000 to 40,000 clones, around 92% of them singletons. Germline V lookup: CDR1 MNHEY, CDR2 SMNVEV (reference sequence). V lost 7 bases, J lost 3 bases, and 9 bases stayed unmatched. The CDR3 contains 15 residues. This clonotype was sampled from an adult with an advanced solid tumor such as melanoma, head and neck, liver or kidney cancer. The rearrangement uses TRBV27 and TRBJ2-1; 7 bases align to TRBD2. Here the sequenced sample was CD4+ or CD8+ T cells sorted from blood, taken in a trial of the OX40 agonist ivuxolimab. CDR3 sequence (DNA): TGTGCCAGCAACACTCCGGGAGGTCACTACAATGAGCAGTTCTTC. Amino acids: CASNTPGGHYNEQFF.